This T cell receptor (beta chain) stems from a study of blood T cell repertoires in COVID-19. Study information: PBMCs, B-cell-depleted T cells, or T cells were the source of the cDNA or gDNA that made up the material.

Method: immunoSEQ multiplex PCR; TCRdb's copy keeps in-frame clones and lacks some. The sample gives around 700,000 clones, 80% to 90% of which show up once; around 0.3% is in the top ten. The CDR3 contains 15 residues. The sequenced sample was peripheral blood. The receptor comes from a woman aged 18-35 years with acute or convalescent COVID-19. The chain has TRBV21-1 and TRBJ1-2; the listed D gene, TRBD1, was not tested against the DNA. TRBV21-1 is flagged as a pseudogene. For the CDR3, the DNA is TGTGCCAGCAGCAAAGGTAATGGCACCAACTATGGCTACACCTTC. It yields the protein CASSKGNGTNYGYTF.